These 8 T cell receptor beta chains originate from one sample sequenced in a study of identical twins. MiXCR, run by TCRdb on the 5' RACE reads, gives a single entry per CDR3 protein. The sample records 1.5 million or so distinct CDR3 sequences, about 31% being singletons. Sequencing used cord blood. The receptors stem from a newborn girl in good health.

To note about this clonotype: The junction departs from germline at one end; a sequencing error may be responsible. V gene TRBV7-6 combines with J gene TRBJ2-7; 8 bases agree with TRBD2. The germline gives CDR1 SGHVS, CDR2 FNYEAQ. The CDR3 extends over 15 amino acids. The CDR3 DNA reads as TGTGCCAGCAGGATACTAGCGGTGGGTTCCTGCGAGCAGTACTTC. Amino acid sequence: CASRILAVGSCEQYF.

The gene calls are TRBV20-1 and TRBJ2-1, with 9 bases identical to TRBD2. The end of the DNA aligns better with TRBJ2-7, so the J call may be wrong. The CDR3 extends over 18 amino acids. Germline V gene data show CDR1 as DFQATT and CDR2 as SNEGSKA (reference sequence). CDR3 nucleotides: TGCAGTGCTAGAGATAGTTCTAGCGGGGACCCATCCTACAATGAGCAGTACTTC. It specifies CSARDSSSGDPSYNEQYF.

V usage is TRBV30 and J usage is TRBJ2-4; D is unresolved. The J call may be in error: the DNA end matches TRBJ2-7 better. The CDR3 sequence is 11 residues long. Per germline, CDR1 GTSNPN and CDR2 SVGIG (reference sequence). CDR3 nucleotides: TGTGCCTGGAGGTTGCTCTACGAGCAGTACTTC. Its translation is CAWRLLYEQYF.

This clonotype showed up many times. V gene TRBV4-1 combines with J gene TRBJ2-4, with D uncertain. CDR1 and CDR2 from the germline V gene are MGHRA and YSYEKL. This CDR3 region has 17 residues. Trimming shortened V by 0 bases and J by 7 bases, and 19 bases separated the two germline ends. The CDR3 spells CASSQDRVGSSRNIQYF. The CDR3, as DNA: TGCGCCAGCAGCCAAGATAGAGTCGGATCTTCGAGGAACATTCAGTACTTC.

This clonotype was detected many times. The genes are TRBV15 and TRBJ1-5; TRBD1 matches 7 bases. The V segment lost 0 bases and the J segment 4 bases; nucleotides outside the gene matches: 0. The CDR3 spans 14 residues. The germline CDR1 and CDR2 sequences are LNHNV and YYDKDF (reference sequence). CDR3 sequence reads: CATSRDRGNQPQHF. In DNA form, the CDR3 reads TGTGCCACCAGCAGAGACAGGGGGAATCAGCCCCAGCATTTT.

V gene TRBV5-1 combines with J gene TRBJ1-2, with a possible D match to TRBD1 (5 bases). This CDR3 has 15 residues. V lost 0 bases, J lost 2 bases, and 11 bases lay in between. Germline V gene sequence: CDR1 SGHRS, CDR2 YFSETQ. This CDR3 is CASSLAGLFNYGYTF. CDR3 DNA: TGCGCCAGCAGCTTGGCGGGACTCTTCAACTATGGCTACACCTTC.

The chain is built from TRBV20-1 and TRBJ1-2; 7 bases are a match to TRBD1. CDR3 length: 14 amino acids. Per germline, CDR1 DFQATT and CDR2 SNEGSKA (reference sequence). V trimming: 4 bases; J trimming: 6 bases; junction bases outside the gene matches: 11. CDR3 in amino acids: CSAKSTGAHHGYTF. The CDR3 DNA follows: TGCAGTGCTAAGAGTACAGGGGCCCATCATGGCTACACCTTC.

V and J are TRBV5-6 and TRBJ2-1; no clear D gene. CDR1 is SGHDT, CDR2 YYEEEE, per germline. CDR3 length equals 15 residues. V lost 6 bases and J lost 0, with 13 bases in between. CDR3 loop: CASKRASFSYNEQFF. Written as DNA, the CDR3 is TGTGCCAGCAAAAGAGCCTCTTTCTCCTACAATGAGCAGTTCTTC.